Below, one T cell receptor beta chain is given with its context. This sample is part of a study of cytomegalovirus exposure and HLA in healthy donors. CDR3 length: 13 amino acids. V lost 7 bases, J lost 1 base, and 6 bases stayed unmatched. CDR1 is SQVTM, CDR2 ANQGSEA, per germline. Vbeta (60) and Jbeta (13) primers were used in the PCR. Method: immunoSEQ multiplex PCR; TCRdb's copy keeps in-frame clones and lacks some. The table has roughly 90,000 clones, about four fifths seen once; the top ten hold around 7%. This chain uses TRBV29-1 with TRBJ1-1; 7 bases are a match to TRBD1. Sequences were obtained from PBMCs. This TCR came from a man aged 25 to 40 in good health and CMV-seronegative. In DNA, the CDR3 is TGCAGCGGAACAGGGGATGCGAACACTGAAGCTTTCTTT. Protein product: CSGTGDANTEAFF.